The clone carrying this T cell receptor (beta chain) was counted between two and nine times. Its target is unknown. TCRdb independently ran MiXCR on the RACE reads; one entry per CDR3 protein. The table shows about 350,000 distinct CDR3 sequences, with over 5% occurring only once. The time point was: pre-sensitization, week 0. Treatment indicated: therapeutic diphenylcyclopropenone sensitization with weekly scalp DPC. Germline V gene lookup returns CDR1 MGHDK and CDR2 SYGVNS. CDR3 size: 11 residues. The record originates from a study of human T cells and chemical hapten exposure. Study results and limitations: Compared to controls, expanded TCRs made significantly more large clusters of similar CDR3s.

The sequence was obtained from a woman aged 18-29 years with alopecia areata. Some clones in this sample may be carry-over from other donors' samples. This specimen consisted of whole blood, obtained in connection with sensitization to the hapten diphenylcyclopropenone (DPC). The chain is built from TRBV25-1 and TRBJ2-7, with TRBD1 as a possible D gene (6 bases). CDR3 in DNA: TGTTCCACAGGGCGCCTCTACGAGCAGTACTTC. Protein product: CSTGRLYEQYF.